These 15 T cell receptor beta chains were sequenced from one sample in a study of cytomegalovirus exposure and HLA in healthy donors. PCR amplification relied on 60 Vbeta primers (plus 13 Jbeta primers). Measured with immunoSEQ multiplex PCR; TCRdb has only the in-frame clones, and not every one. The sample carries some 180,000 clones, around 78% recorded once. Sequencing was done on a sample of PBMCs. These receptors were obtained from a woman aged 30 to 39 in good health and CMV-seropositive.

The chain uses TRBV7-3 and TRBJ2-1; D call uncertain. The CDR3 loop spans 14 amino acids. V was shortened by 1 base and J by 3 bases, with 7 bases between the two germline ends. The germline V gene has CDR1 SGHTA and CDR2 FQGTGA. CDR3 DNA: TGTGCCAGCAGCTTAAGACCAGGCTACAATGAGCAGTTCTTC. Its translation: CASSLRPGYNEQFF.

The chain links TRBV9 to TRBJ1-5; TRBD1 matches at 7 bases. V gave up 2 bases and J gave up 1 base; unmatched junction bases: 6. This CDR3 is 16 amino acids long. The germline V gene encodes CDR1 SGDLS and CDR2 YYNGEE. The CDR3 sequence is CASSVGQGVSNQPQHF. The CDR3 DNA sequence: TGTGCCAGCAGCGTCGGGCAGGGGGTAAGCAATCAGCCCCAGCATTTT.

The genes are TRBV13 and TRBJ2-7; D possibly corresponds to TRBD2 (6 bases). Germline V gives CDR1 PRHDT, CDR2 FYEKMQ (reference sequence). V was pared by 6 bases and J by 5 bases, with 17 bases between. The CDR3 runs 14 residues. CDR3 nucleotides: TGTGCCAGCAGTAAGGGACCAGCGGGCCACGAGCAGTACTTC. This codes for CASSKGPAGHEQYF. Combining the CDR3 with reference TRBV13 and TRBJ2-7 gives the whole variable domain AAGVIQSPRHLIKEKRETATLKCYPIPRHDTVYWYQQGPGQDPQFLISFYEKMQSDKGSIPDRFSAQQFSDYHSELNMSSLELGDSALYFCASSKGPAGHEQYFGPGTRLTVT.

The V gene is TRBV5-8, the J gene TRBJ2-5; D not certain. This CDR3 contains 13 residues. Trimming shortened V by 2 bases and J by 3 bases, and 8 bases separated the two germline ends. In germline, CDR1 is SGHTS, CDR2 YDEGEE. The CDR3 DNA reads TGTGCCAGCAGCTTACTTCGGGAAGAGACCCAGTACTTC. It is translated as CASSLLREETQYF. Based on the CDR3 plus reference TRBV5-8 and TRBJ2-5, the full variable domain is EAGVTQSPTHLIKTRGQQATLRCSPISGHTSVYWYQQALGLGLQFLLWYDEGEERNRGNFPPRFSGRQFPNYSSELNVNALELEDSALYLCASSLLREETQYFGPGTRLLVL.

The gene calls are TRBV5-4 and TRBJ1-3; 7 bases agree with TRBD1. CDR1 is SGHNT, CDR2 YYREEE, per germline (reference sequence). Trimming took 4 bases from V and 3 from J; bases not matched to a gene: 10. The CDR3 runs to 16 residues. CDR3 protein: CASSPLEGAGGNTIYF. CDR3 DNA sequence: TGTGCCAGCAGCCCTTTGGAGGGGGCGGGTGGAAACACCATATATTTT.

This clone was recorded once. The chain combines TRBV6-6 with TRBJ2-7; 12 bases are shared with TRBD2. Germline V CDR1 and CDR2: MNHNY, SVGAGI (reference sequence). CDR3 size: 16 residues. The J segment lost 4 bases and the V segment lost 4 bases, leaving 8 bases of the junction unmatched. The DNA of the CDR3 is TGTGCCAGCAGTTCGACCCCTAGCGGGGGGGCTTACGAGCAGTACTTC. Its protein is CASSSTPSGGAYEQYF.

In nucleotides, the CDR3 is TGTGCCAGCAGCTCGACAGGGGAAGGTGAAAAACTGTTTTTT. This sequence encodes CASSSTGEGEKLFF. The chain is built from TRBV5-6 and TRBJ1-4, with 8 bases identical to TRBD1. V was clipped by 3 bases and J by 7 bases; unmatched bases: 5. In germline, CDR1 is SGHDT, CDR2 YYEEEE. The CDR3 loop spans 14 amino acids.

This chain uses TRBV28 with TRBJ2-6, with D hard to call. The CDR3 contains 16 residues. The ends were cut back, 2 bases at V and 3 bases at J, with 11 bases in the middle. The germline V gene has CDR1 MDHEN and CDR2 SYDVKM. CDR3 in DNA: TGTGCCAGCAGTTTACCGACCGCGGATGGGGCCAACGTCCTGACTTTC. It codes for CASSLPTADGANVLTF.

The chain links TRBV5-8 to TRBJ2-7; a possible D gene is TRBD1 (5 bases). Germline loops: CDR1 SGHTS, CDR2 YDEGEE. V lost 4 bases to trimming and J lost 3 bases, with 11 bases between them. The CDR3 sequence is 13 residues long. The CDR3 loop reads CASSLRQHYEQYF. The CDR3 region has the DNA TGTGCCAGCAGCCTGAGACAGCACTACGAGCAGTACTTC.

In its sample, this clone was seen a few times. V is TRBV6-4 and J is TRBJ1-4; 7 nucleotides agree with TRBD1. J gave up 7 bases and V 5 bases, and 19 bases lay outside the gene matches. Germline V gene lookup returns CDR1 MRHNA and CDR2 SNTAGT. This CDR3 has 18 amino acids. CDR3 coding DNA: TGTGCCAGCAGTCATAAAACAGGGGATACCAAGGTAAGTGAAAAACTGTTTTTT. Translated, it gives CASSHKTGDTKVSEKLFF.

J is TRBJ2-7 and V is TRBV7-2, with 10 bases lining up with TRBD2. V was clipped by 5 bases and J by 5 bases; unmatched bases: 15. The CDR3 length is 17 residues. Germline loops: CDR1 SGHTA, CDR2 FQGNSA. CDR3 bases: TGTGCCAGCAGCCCAGAGTGGCTAGCGGGAGCGACCCACGAGCAGTACTTC. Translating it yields CASSPEWLAGATHEQYF.

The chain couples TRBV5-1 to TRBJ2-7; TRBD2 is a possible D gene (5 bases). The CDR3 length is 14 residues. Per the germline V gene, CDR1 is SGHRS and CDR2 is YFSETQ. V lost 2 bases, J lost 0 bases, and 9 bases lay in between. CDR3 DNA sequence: TGCGCCAGCAGCTTACTCGGGGACTCCTACGAGCAGTACTTC. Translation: CASSLLGDSYEQYF.

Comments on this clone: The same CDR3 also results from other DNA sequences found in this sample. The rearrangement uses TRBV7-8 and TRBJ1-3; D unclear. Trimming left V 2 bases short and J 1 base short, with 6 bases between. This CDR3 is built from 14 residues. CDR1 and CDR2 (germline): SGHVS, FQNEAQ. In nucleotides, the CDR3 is TGTGCCAGCAGCTTAACGGGGTCTGGAAACACCATATATTTT. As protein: CASSLTGSGNTIYF.

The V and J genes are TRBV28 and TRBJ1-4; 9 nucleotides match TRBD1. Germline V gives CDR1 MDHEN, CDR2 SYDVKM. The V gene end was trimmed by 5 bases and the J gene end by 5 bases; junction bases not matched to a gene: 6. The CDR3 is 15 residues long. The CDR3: CASSTPGQGNEKLFF. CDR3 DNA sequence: TGTGCCAGCAGTACCCCTGGACAGGGGAATGAAAAACTGTTTTTT.

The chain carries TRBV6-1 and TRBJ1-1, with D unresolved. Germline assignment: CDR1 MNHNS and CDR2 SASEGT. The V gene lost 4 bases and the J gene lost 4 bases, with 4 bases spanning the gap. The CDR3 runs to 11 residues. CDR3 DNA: TGTGCCAGCAGTGCTAGCACTGAAGCTTTCTTT. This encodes CASSASTEAFF.